Presented here are 9 T cell receptor beta chains from one specimen sequenced in a study of cytomegalovirus exposure and HLA in healthy donors (dated by TCRdb to 2017 to 2019). Libraries were built with the immunoSEQ multiplex PCR assay. The table comes from immuneACCESS by way of TCRdb, which keeps in-frame sequences with V and J called. Part of the clones is missing from these tables; in studies checked, under half for an unresolved V gene and the rest for unknown reasons. The sample table records about 130,000 clones; 85% to 90% of these occur just once. Of the sample, 1.1% is held by the ten largest clones. Sequencing was performed on PBMCs. These receptors came from a woman between 18 and 30 years old in good health and CMV-seronegative.

V is TRBV6-1 and J is TRBJ1-2; TRBD1 matches 7 bases. The CDR3 covers 13 residues. The V gene end was trimmed by 0 bases and the J gene end by 8 bases; junction bases not matched to a gene: 3. Germline-derived CDR1 and CDR2 are MNHNS and SASEGT. The CDR3 DNA reads TGTGCCAGCAGTGAAGCCTCGGACAGGGGCTACACCTTC. This sequence encodes CASSEASDRGYTF.

This rearrangement joins TRBV15 to TRBJ2-7; 8 bases match TRBD2. This CDR3 is built from 14 residues. CDR1 LNHNV and CDR2 YYDKDF come from the germline V gene (reference sequence). Losses at the gene ends were 0 bases for V and 7 bases for J; bases not matched to a gene: 5. CDR3 loop: CATSRDRTSLEQYF. The CDR3 DNA is TGTGCCACCAGCAGAGATAGGACTAGCTTGGAGCAGTACTTC.

Written as DNA, the CDR3 is TGTGCCAGCAGCTTAGAGGGGTATGGCTACACCTTC. Translated: CASSLEGYGYTF. V gene TRBV7-6 combines with J gene TRBJ1-2; D might be TRBD1 (5 bases). V shed 1 base and J shed 5 bases, with 5 bases lying between them. Germline V CDR1 and CDR2: SGHVS, FNYEAQ. The CDR3 sequence is 12 residues long.

On this clone itself: A clone one base away is much larger, so this may be a read error. The chain recombines TRBV7-2 with TRBJ2-7; TRBD2 agrees at 10 bases. V was pared by 0 bases and J by 5 bases, with 4 bases of the junction left unmatched. CDR3 length: 15 residues. CDR1 SGHTA and CDR2 FQGNSA come from the germline V gene. The CDR3 is CASSLAAGGVHEQYF. The CDR3 DNA is TGTGCCAGCAGCTTAGCAGCGGGAGGGGTCCACGAGCAGTACTTC. Full variable domain (outside the CDR3, taken from reference TRBV7-2 and TRBJ2-7): GAGVSQSPSNKVTEKGKDVELRCDPISGHTALYWYRQSLGQGLEFLIYFQGNSAPDKSGLPSDRFSAERTGGSVSTLTIQRTQQEDSAVYLCASSLAAGGVHEQYFGPGTRLTVT.

The chain joins TRBV6-5 to TRBJ1-1; D not resolved. Trimming cost V 2 bases and J 10 bases, with 8 bases left between them. The CDR3 spans 11 residues. The germline gives CDR1 MNHEY, CDR2 SVGAGI. In nucleotides, the CDR3 is TGTGCCAGCAGTTACCAACTTACAGCTTTCTTT. Amino acids: CASSYQLTAFF.

This clone was recorded only once. The chain recombines TRBV11-2 with TRBJ1-2; tentatively, D is TRBD1 (6 bases). Germline V gene sequence: CDR1 SGHAT, CDR2 FQNNGV. The CDR3 totals 13 residues. V lost 1 base and J lost 8, with 11 bases in between. CDR3 in amino acids: CASSLGHRAGYTF. In nucleotides, the CDR3 is TGTGCCAGCAGCTTAGGCCACAGGGCCGGCTACACCTTC.

This clone was counted only a few times. CDR3 bases: TGTGCCAGCAGCTTATTGGGCGGGAGGAGGGACGAGCAGTACTTC. Its protein is CASSLLGGRRDEQYF. The chain carries TRBV7-2 and TRBJ2-7; the match to TRBD2 covers 8 bases. The germline CDR1 and CDR2 sequences are SGHTA and FQGNSA. The V and J ends lost 2 bases and 5 bases, in that order; junction bases with no gene match: 8. The CDR3 has 15 residues.

The chain recombines TRBV4-3 with TRBJ2-5; 10 nucleotides align to TRBD2. This CDR3 is 16 amino acids long. Per the germline V gene, CDR1 is LGHNA and CDR2 is YSLEER. J lost 6 bases, V lost 0 bases, and 7 bases had no gene match. CDR3 DNA: TGCGCCAGCAGCCAAGATCCGGCTAGCGGGAGACAGACCCAGTACTTC. Its translation: CASSQDPASGRQTQYF.

The rearrangement uses TRBV4-2 and TRBJ2-2, with D possibly matching TRBD2 (6 bases). The CDR3 consists of 15 residues. Germline V gene sequence: CDR1 LGHNA, CDR2 YNFKEQ. Trimming cost V 3 bases and J 1 base, with 9 bases left between them. This chain's CDR3 is CASSQRGENTGELFF. For the CDR3, the DNA is TGTGCCAGCAGCCAGCGGGGTGAGAACACCGGGGAGCTGTTTTTT.